What follows are 18 T cell receptor beta chains derived from one specimen sequenced in a study of CD4+ T cells in melanoma. Profiled with immunoSEQ multiplex PCR; TCRdb holds only in-frame clones, not every one. This table holds over 6,500 clones, around 63% found once. Sequenced input: cells from a culture (not recorded whether cultured in vitro). These receptors came from a human donor with melanoma.

The chain recombines TRBV6-6 with TRBJ1-1; D not resolved. The V gene lost 0 bases and the J gene lost 1 base, with 3 bases spanning the gap. In germline, CDR1 is MNHNY, CDR2 SVGAGI (reference sequence). The CDR3 has 13 residues. The CDR3 loop reads CASSYSQNTEAFF. Written as DNA, the CDR3 is TGTGCCAGCAGTTACTCTCAGAACACTGAAGCTTTCTTT.

V is TRBV4-2 and J is TRBJ2-7; D perhaps matches TRBD1 (6 bases). The CDR3 runs to 13 residues. The V end lost 1 base, the J end lost 6 bases, and 10 bases lay between the germline ends. Germline lookup yields CDR1 LGHNA and CDR2 YNFKEQ. The CDR3 spells CASSQAGAGEQYF. CDR3 in DNA: TGTGCCAGCAGCCAAGCAGGGGCGGGCGAGCAGTACTTC.

By frequency in the sample, this clone is hyperexpanded (1% or more). V gene TRBV29-1 combines with J gene TRBJ1-2; 10 bases match TRBD1. This CDR3 contains 14 residues. The germline V gene encodes CDR1 SQVTM and CDR2 ANQGSEA. The CDR3 DNA follows: TGCGCCAGCATGGAAGGACAGGGGGATAATGGCTACACCTTC. It yields the protein CASMEGQGDNGYTF.

The chain joins TRBV14 to TRBJ2-7; no reliable D call. The CDR3 is 13 amino acids. The V end lost 4 bases, the J end lost 5 bases, and 12 bases lay between the germline ends. The germline gives CDR1 SGHDN, CDR2 FVKESK. The CDR3 sequence is CASSRAPRNEQYF. DNA for the CDR3: TGTGCCAGCAGCCGCGCACCCCGGAACGAGCAGTACTTC.

The genes are TRBV18 and TRBJ1-1; the D gene is possibly TRBD1 (5 bases). The germline V gene encodes CDR1 KGHSH and CDR2 LQKENI. CDR3 length: 15 amino acids. V dropped 2 bases and J dropped 2 bases, with 12 bases sitting between them. CDR3 DNA: TGTGCCAGCTCACCAAGGGGAGCCTATAACACTGAAGCTTTCTTT. This translates into CASSPRGAYNTEAFF.

V is TRBV9 and J is TRBJ1-3, with D unresolved. This CDR3 contains 14 residues. The V and J ends lost 3 bases and 0 bases respectively, with 7 bases between them. Germline V gene sequence: CDR1 SGDLS, CDR2 YYNGEE. The CDR3 DNA reads as TGTGCCAGCAGCGACGAGAGCTCTGGAAACACCATATATTTT. It translates to CASSDESSGNTIYF.

This clone was picked up a small number of times. The rearrangement links TRBV6-2 or TRBV6-3 to TRBJ2-5; no firm D call. Germline CDR1 reads MNHEY; CDR2 reads SVGEGT. This CDR3 spans 13 amino acids. Trimming removed 2 bases from V and 5 bases from J, with 9 bases in between. CDR3 sequence reads: CASSYVLVETQYF. CDR3 nucleotide sequence: TGTGCCAGCAGTTACGTCCTAGTTGAGACCCAGTACTTC.

The gene calls are TRBV30 and TRBJ1-1; 9 nucleotides agree with TRBD1. Germline lookup yields CDR1 GTSNPN and CDR2 SVGIG (reference sequence). The CDR3 totals 15 residues. J gave up 7 bases and V 2 bases, and 11 bases lay outside the gene matches. CDR3 in amino acids: CAWSPGTGIVVEAFF. CDR3 DNA: TGTGCCTGGAGTCCGGGGACAGGGATCGTCGTTGAAGCTTTCTTT.

V gene TRBV6-6 combines with J gene TRBJ1-6; D may be TRBD1 (5 bases). Trimming pared 8 bases from V and 7 bases from J, leaving 15 bases between. Germline loops: CDR1 MNHNY, CDR2 SVGAGI (reference sequence). CDR3 length equals 14 residues. The CDR3 spells CASSLGEYNSPLHF. The DNA of the CDR3 is TGTGCCAGCTCCCTGGGGGAATACAATTCACCCCTCCACTTT.

Only a few counts were recorded for this clone. CDR3 in amino acids: CASGARSTEAFF. The CDR3 nucleotides read TGCGCCAGCGGGGCCAGGTCCACTGAAGCTTTCTTT. The chain couples TRBV4-1 to TRBJ1-1, with D tentatively TRBD1 (5 bases). The CDR3 covers 12 residues. V lost 8 bases and J 4 bases, leaving 11 bases between the germline ends. The germline gives CDR1 MGHRA, CDR2 YSYEKL.

This clone counts as medium-sized (0.01 to 0.1%). This chain uses TRBV2 with TRBJ1-6, with a tentative D call TRBD1 (5 bases). CDR3 size: 15 residues. Germline CDR1 is SNHLY and CDR2 is FYNNEI. V lost 6 bases and J 1 base, leaving 10 bases between the germline ends. In DNA form, the CDR3 reads TGTGCCAGCAGACTCCAGGGTTCCTATAATTCACCCCTCCACTTT. Amino acid sequence: CASRLQGSYNSPLHF. The complete variable domain, with remaining parts taken from reference TRBV2 and TRBJ1-6, reads EPEVTQTPSHQVTQMGQEVILRCVPISNHLYFYWYRQILGQKVEFLVSFYNNEISEKSEIFDDQFSVERPDGSNFTLKIRSTKLEDSAMYFCASRLQGSYNSPLHFGNGTRLTVT.

The J gene is TRBJ2-7, the V gene TRBV14, with D hard to call. V was cut by 4 bases and J by 3 bases, with 16 bases left in between. CDR1 and CDR2 (germline): SGHDN, FVKESK. There are 15 residues in the CDR3. The CDR3 nucleotides read TGTGCCAGCAGCCTGACGACAATTATGAACTACGAGCAGTACTTC. Its translation is CASSLTTIMNYEQYF. The full variable domain, in which reference TRBV14 and TRBJ2-7 provide the parts outside the CDR3, is EAGVTQFPSHSVIEKGQTVTLRCDPISGHDNLYWYRRVMGKEIKFLLHFVKESKQDESGMPNNRFLAERTGGTYSTLKVQPAELEDSGVYFCASSLTTIMNYEQYFGPGTRLTVT.

V and J are TRBV29-1 and TRBJ1-2; D may be TRBD1 (5 bases). Trimming shortened V by 4 bases and J by 5 bases, and 11 bases separated the two germline ends. There are 12 residues in the CDR3. Per the germline V gene, CDR1 is SQVTM and CDR2 is ANQGSEA. Here the CDR3 DNA reads TGCAGCGTTGCAGACAGTCTTTATGGCTACACCTTC. Translation gives CSVADSLYGYTF.

This clone came up a few times. V and J are TRBV11-2 and TRBJ2-5; D tentatively fits TRBD1 or TRBD2 (5 bases each). V gave up 6 bases and J gave up 0 bases, with 11 bases separating them. Germline V gene lookup returns CDR1 SGHAT and CDR2 FQNNGV. This CDR3 spans 14 amino acids. The DNA of the CDR3 is TGTGCCAGCAGTGGGGACGGGTACCAAGAGACCCAGTACTTC. Its translation: CASSGDGYQETQYF.

The chain couples TRBV6-5 to TRBJ2-1; D unclear. Germline V gives CDR1 MNHEY, CDR2 SVGAGI. V dropped 2 bases and J dropped 3 bases, with 8 bases sitting between them. This CDR3 region has 14 residues. The CDR3 sequence is CASSYAGNYNEQFF. In nucleotides, the CDR3 is TGTGCCAGCAGTTACGCAGGAAACTACAATGAGCAGTTCTTC.

The rearrangement uses TRBV7-2 and TRBJ2-7; 7 positions agree with TRBD2. There are 16 residues in the CDR3. Germline trimming cut 5 bases from V and 1 base from J; bases unmatched to any gene: 11. Germline V lookup: CDR1 SGHTA, CDR2 FQGNSA. CDR3: CASSPLGGGVSYEQYF. The CDR3 DNA reads as TGTGCCAGCAGCCCCCTTGGGGGAGGGGTATCCTACGAGCAGTACTTC.

This clone was picked up a small number of times. The rearrangement links TRBV29-1 to TRBJ2-2, with 7 nucleotides matching TRBD1. This CDR3 spans 11 amino acids. Looked up from germline, CDR1 is SQVTM and CDR2 is ANQGSEA. With 7 bases clipped from V and 7 bases from J, the junction kept 3 bases outside the gene matches. Written as DNA, the CDR3 is TGCAGCGGCTACAGGGGCGGGGAGCTGTTTTTT. This gives the protein CSGYRGGELFF.

This clone was seen a few times. V and J are TRBV5-1 and TRBJ2-3; 7 nucleotides agree with TRBD2. J was trimmed by 3 bases and V by 2 bases; bases with no gene match: 3. This CDR3 comprises 14 residues. Germline CDR1 reads SGHRS; CDR2 reads YFSETQ. This CDR3 is CASSFGLGTDTQYF. Written as DNA, the CDR3 is TGCGCCAGCAGCTTCGGACTAGGTACAGATACGCAGTATTTT.